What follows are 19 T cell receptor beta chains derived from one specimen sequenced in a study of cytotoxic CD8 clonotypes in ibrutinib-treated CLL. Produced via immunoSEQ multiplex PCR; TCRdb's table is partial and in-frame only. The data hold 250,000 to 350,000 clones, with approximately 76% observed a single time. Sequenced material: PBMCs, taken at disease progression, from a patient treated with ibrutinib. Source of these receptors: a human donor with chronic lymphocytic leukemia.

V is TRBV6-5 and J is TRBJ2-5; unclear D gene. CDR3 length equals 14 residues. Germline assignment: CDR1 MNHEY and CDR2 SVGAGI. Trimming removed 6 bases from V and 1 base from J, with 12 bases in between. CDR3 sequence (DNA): TGTGCCAGCAGCCGTAGTCCGGGCCAAGAGACCCAGTACTTC. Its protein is CASSRSPGQETQYF.

Here the CDR3 reads CASSESVPYNEQFF. The CDR3 coding sequence is TGCGCCAGCAGCGAGTCGGTCCCCTACAATGAGCAGTTCTTC. This chain connects TRBV5-1 to TRBJ2-1, with D hard to call. The V gene lost 4 bases and the J gene lost 2 bases, with 10 bases spanning the gap. Germline CDR1 reads SGHRS; CDR2 reads YFSETQ. There are 14 residues in the CDR3.

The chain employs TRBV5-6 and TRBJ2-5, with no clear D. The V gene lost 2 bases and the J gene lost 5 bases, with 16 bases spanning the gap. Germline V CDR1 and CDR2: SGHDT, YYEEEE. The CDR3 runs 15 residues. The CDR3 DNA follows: TGTGCCAGCAGCTTTTTTAGGGATCAGTTGGAGACCCAGTACTTC. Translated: CASSFFRDQLETQYF.

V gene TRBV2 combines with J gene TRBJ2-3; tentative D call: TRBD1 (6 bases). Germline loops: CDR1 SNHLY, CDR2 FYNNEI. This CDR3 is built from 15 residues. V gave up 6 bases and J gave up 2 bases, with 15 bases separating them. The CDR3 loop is CASSLQGWDTDTQYF. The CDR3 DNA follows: TGTGCCAGCAGCCTCCAGGGGTGGGACACAGATACGCAGTATTTT.

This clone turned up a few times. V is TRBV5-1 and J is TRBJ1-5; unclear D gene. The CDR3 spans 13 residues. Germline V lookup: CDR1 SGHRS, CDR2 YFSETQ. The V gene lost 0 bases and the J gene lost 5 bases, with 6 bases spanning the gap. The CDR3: CASSLDTDQPQHF. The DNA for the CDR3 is TGCGCCAGCAGCTTGGATACCGATCAGCCCCAGCATTTT. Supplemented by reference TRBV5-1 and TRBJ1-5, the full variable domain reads KAGVTQTPRYLIKTRGQQVTLSCSPISGHRSVSWYQQTPGQGLQFLFEYFSETQRNKGNFPGRFSGRQFSNSRSEMNVSTLELGDSALYLCASSLDTDQPQHFGDGTRLSIL.

Here the CDR3 reads CASSSSYGQGSEQYF. In DNA, the CDR3 is TGTGCCAGCAGCTCCAGTTACGGACAGGGAAGCGAGCAGTACTTC. The chain employs TRBV13 and TRBJ2-7, with TRBD1 identical over 8 bases. CDR1 is PRHDT, CDR2 FYEKMQ, per germline (reference sequence). V lost 4 bases and J lost 6; bases outside the gene matches: 11. CDR3 length equals 15 residues.

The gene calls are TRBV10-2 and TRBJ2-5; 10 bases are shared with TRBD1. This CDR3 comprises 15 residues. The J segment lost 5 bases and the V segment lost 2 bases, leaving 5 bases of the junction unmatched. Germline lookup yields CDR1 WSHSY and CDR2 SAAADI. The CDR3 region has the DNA TGCGCCAGCAGTGAGCCGGACAGGGGGGAGGAGACCCAGTACTTC. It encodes CASSEPDRGEETQYF.

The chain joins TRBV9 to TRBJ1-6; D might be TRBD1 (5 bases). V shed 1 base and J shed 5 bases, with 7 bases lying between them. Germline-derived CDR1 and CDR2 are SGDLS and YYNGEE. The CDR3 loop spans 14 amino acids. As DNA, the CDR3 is TGTGCCAGCAGCGTACAGGGAAATAATTCACCCCTCCACTTT. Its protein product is CASSVQGNNSPLHF.

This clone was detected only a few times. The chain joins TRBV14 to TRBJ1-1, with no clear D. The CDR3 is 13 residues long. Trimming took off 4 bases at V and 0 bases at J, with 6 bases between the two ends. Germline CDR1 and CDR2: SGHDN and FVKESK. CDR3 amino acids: CASSPGMNTEAFF. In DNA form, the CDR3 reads TGTGCCAGCAGCCCAGGAATGAACACTGAAGCTTTCTTT.

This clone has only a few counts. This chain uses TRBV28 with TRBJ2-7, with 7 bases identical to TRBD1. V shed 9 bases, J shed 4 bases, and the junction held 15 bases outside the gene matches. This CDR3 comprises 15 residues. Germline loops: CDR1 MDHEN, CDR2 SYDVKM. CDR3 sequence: CASFTQGTQRYEQYF. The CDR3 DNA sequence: TGTGCCAGTTTTACACAGGGGACCCAAAGGTACGAGCAGTACTTC. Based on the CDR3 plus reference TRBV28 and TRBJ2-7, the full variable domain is DVKVTQSSRYLVKRTGEKVFLECVQDMDHENMFWYRQDPGLGLRLIYFSYDVKMKEKGDIPEGYSVSREKKERFSLILESASTNQTSMYLCASFTQGTQRYEQYFGPGTRLTVT.

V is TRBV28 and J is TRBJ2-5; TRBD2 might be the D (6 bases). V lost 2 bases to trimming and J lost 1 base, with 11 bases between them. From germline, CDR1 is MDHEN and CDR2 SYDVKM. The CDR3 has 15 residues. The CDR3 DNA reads TGTGCCAGCAGTTTAAGCGGGTTTACCCAAGAGACCCAGTACTTC. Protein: CASSLSGFTQETQYF.

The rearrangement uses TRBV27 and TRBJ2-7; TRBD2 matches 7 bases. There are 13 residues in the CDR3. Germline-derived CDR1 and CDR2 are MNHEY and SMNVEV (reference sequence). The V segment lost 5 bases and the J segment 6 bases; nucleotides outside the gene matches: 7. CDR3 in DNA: TGTGCCAGCAGTCTGGGACTACGCGGCGAGCAGTACTTC. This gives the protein CASSLGLRGEQYF.

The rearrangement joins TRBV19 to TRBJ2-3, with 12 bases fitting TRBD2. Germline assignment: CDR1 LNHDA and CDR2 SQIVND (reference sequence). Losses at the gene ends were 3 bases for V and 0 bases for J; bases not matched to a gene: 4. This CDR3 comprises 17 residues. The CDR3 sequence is CASSIRTSGTSTDTQYF. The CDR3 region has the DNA TGTGCCAGTAGTATCCGGACTAGCGGGACTAGCACAGATACGCAGTATTTT.

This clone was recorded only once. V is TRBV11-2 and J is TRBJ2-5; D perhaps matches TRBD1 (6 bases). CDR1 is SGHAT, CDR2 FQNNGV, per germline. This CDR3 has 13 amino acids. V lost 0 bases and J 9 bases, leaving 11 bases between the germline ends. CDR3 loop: CASSLDPAGAQYF. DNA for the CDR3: TGTGCCAGCAGCTTAGATCCAGCAGGGGCCCAGTACTTC.

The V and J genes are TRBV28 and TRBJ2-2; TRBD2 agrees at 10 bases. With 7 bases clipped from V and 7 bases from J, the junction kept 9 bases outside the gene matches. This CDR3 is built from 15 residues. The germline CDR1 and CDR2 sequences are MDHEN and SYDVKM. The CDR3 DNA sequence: TGTGCCAGCACCCCGAGACTAGCGGGTAGCGGGGAGCTGTTTTTT. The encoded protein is CASTPRLAGSGELFF.

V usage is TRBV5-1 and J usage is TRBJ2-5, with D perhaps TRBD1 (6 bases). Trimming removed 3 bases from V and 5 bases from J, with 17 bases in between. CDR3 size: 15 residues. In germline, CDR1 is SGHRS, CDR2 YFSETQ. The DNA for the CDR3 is TGCGCCAGCAGCTCCAACAACAGGGTTGTGGAGACCCAGTACTTC. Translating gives CASSSNNRVVETQYF.

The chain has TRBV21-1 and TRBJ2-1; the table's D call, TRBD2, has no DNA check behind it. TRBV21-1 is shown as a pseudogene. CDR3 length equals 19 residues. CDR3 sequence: CASSKVLSGSGTTYNEQFF. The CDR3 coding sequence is TGTGCCAGCAGCAAAGTCCTGTCTGGTAGCGGGACCACCTACAATGAGCAGTTCTTC.

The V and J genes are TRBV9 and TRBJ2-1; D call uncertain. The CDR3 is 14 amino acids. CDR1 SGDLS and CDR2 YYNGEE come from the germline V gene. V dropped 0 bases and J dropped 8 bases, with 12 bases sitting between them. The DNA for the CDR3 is TGTGCCAGCAGCGTAGGCGCTAGTTTGCATGAGCAGTTCTTC. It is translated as CASSVGASLHEQFF. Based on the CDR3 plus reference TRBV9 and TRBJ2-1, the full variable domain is DSGVTQTPKHLITATGQRVTLRCSPRSGDLSVYWYQQSLDQGLQFLIQYYNGEERAKGNILERFSAQQFPDLHSELNLSSLELGDSALYFCASSVGASLHEQFFGPGTRLTVL.

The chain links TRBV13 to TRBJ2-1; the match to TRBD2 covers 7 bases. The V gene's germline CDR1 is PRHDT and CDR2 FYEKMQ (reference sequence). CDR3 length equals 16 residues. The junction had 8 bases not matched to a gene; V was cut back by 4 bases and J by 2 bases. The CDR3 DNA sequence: TGTGCCAGCAGCTCCCAACTAGCGCCTGCCTACAATGAGCAGTTCTTC. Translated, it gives CASSSQLAPAYNEQFF.